This TCR beta chain was sequenced for a study of T cell responses to AZD1222 COVID-19 vaccine (dated by TCRdb to the early 2020s). About the full investigation: A total of about 250 trial participants underwent TCR sequencing, of whom under 220 had received two doses of AZD1222 and some 25 had received two doses of the MenACWY control vaccine. Enrollment into the trials was organized by age into subgroups of 18-55, 56-69 and 70-plus years, and those subgroups contained approximately 150, 30 and 60 TCR-sequenced participants, respectively.

As to this clone: Its antigen remains unidentified. The input lacks base qualities; no much larger clone sits a single base away. The sample has other DNA sequences that encode this CDR3 too.

The sample's time point label is to be understood as: baseline before first vaccination. The treatment or condition label of this sample denotes: meningococcal conjugate vaccine given as trial control. Vaccinee samples came from UK trials COV001 and COV002, including a single-blind randomized controlled phase 2/3 trial of AZD1222 (ChAdOx1 nCoV-19) in healthy adults. For TCRbeta chain sequencing, PBMC samples were collected from trial participants at day 0 and at day 28 after the second dose. The germline V gene gives CDR1 as SGHRS and CDR2 as YFSETQ. The CDR3, from cysteine to phenylalanine, totals 14 residues. CDR3 DNA only is kept here, 42 bases in frame from base 1. Here V drops 3 bases and J drops 5 bases, and the junction holds 3 bases not matched to any gene. The CDR3 regions of human TCRbeta chains were subjected to immunosequencing. In the authors' own workflow: TCRs in the repertoires were compared against a reference library of SARS-CoV-2-specific TCRs that had been generated with the MIRA antigen-specificity platform. Breadth was defined as the fraction of unique TCRs that were SARS-CoV-2-associated, and depth was defined as the fraction of total T cells that were SARS-CoV-2-associated. Using the MIRA data, each spike-specific TCR was assigned both to the spike region to which the TCR was reactive and to a CD4 or CD8 class. Log10-transformed breadth and depth values were compared by one-way ANOVA with Sidak's multiple comparisons tests. This immuneACCESS table, as held by TCRdb, lists in-frame sequences with V and J called but not all clones. Of the missing ones, under half trace to an unresolved V gene in checked studies; the others have no known cause. The DNA was the basis for D and trimming; V, J and clone size are from that table. The sample contains about 100,000 clones, over 85% of them found a single time. Of the sample, about 3% is held by the ten largest clones.

Here is what the overall study found, with its caveats: Participants were mostly white British and included more females than males, and it was suggested by the authors that clonal diversity may have been underestimated. After two AZD1222 doses, both the breadth and the depth of spike-specific TCRs were significantly higher than at day 0 and than in MenACWY recipients. Conclusions about previously exposed vaccinees are limited, since just five or six AZD1222 recipients were seropositive for SARS-CoV-2 at baseline. Because no samples from the day 14 peak response were available, repertoires could be characterized only after the peak T cell response. Epitopes outside the regions mutated in the B.1.351 and B.1.1.7 variants were reportedly recognized by nearly half of the unique spike-specific TCRs. In the small 56-69-year group, the increase in depth fell short of significance, most likely because of low power. The vaccine-associated CD4 TCRs covered the entire spike protein, and the dominant responses fell in regions 160-218 and 743-854.

Material: peripheral blood, obtained on day 0 of MenACWY control vaccination. The sequence links TRBV5-1 to TRBJ1-1, and 11 bases in between align with TRBD1. The receptor was isolated from an adult in good health. This receptor has the CDR3 CASSYRDRGTEAFF. The DNA reads as follows: TGCGCCAGCAGCTACCGGGACAGGGGGACTGAAGCTTTCTTT. When the CDR3 is completed using the reference TRBV5-1 and TRBJ1-1 genes on either side, the full variable domain is KAGVTQTPRYLIKTRGQQVTLSCSPISGHRSVSWYQQTPGQGLQFLFEYFSETQRNKGNFPGRFSGRQFSNSRSEMNVSTLELGDSALYLCASSYRDRGTEAFFGQGTRLTVV.